Each of the 31 T cell receptor beta chains below was sequenced from the same sample in a study of blood T cell repertoires in COVID-19. Repertoires were generated with immunoSEQ multiplex PCR, while TCRdb's copy carries only in-frame clones and drops some. The repertoire consists of about 300,000 clones, with approximately 84% occurring once and the leading ten covering about 9.4%. Specimen: PBMCs or T cells enriched from blood (not recorded which). The receptors shown here come from a woman under 30 who had recovered from COVID-19.

The rearrangement joins TRBV28 to TRBJ2-1; 10 bases match TRBD1. Trimming cost V 3 bases and J 0 bases; bases outside gene matches: 5. Germline V gene sequence: CDR1 MDHEN, CDR2 SYDVKM. This CDR3 contains 17 residues. Here the CDR3 DNA reads TGTGCCAGCAGTTTGGGACAGGGGACGAGCTCCTACAATGAGCAGTTCTTC. Its protein is CASSLGQGTSSYNEQFF.

The V gene is TRBV11-2, the J gene TRBJ1-1, with TRBD1 matching 9 bases. Trimming took 5 bases from V and 6 from J; bases not matched to a gene: 4. The CDR3 runs to 13 residues. The V gene's germline CDR1 is SGHAT and CDR2 FQNNGV. The DNA for the CDR3 is TGTGCCAGCAGCCTGGGGACAGGGTCTGAAGCTTTCTTT. It codes for CASSLGTGSEAFF.

V and J are TRBV7-8 and TRBJ2-7; weak D call: TRBD1 (5 bases). V was trimmed by 5 bases and J by 1 base, leaving 21 bases between them. This CDR3 has 17 amino acids. CDR1 is SGHVS and CDR2 is FQNEAQ in the germline V gene. In DNA, the CDR3 is TGTGCCAGCAGCCCTTCGGCGCGACAGACGATATCCTACGAGCAGTACTTC. Amino acids: CASSPSARQTISYEQYF.

The CDR3 loop reads CASSLSQGTVVVTEAFF. The CDR3 DNA sequence: TGTGCCAGCAGTTTATCTCAGGGGACGGTTGTTGTAACTGAAGCTTTCTTT. The chain combines TRBV28 with TRBJ1-1; D is perhaps TRBD1 (6 bases). Germline CDR1 is MDHEN and CDR2 is SYDVKM. Trimming removed 1 base at V and 5 bases at J, with 20 bases between. This CDR3 has 17 residues.

The chain has TRBV5-4 and TRBJ1-4, with 9 bases that match TRBD1. V trimming: 0 bases; J trimming: 8 bases; junction bases outside the gene matches: 5. This CDR3 comprises 15 residues. The V gene's germline CDR1 is SGHNT and CDR2 YYREEE (reference sequence). The CDR3 reads CASSLEDRGEEKLFF. The DNA of the CDR3 is TGTGCCAGCAGCTTGGAGGACAGGGGCGAAGAAAAACTGTTTTTT.

The rearrangement uses TRBV19 and TRBJ1-2; tentative D call: TRBD1 (5 bases). The CDR3 is 14 residues long. V lost 1 base and J lost 4, with 10 bases in between. Germline assignment: CDR1 LNHDA and CDR2 SQIVND (reference sequence). The CDR3 DNA follows: TGTGCCAGTAGTATAGGAAGCCAGGGCTATGGCTACACCTTC. Translated, it gives CASSIGSQGYGYTF.

The chain joins TRBV18 to TRBJ2-5, with D tentatively TRBD1 (6 bases). Germline CDR1 and CDR2: KGHSH and LQKENI. The germline V and J ends were trimmed by 6 bases and 5 bases, with 16 bases remaining between them. The CDR3 spans 14 residues. In DNA form, the CDR3 reads TGTGCCAGCTCGCGAACAGGGTTTGTGGAGACCCAGTACTTC. This codes for CASSRTGFVETQYF. The full variable domain, with the rest looked up from reference TRBV18 and TRBJ2-5, is NAGVMQNPRHLVRRRGQEARLRCSPMKGHSHVYWYRQLPEEGLKFMVYLQKENIIDESGMPKERFSAEFPKEGPSILRIQQVVRGDSAAYFCASSRTGFVETQYFGPGTRLLVL.

The rearrangement links TRBV5-1 to TRBJ2-7; D is possibly TRBD2 (5 bases). This CDR3 contains 14 residues. CDR1 and CDR2 from the germline V gene are SGHRS and YFSETQ. The V gene lost 4 bases and the J gene lost 2 bases, with 13 bases spanning the gap. CDR3 residues: CASSGWTGAYEQYF. CDR3 DNA sequence: TGCGCCAGCAGCGGATGGACCGGGGCCTACGAGCAGTACTTC. Combining the CDR3 with reference TRBV5-1 and TRBJ2-7 gives the whole variable domain KAGVTQTPRYLIKTRGQQVTLSCSPISGHRSVSWYQQTPGQGLQFLFEYFSETQRNKGNFPGRFSGRQFSNSRSEMNVSTLELGDSALYLCASSGWTGAYEQYFGPGTRLTVT.

This chain uses TRBV27 with TRBJ2-7; D uncertain. The germline V and J ends were trimmed by 8 bases and 10 bases, with 9 bases remaining between them. The CDR3 runs 9 residues. Germline V CDR1 and CDR2: MNHEY, SMNVEV (reference sequence). The CDR3 reads CASGPQQYF. CDR3 nucleotides: TGTGCCAGCGGGCCGCAACAGTACTTC.

This chain links TRBV6-5 with TRBJ1-5, with a tentative D call TRBD1 (6 bases). The germline V gene encodes CDR1 MNHEY and CDR2 SVGAGI. CDR3 size: 14 residues. Trimming took 8 bases from V and 2 from J, leaving 13 bases between them. The CDR3 DNA sequence: TGTGCCAGCGGAGGGGGAGGGGGCAATCAGCCCCAGCATTTT. This encodes CASGGGGGNQPQHF.

The chain employs TRBV12-3 or TRBV12-4 and TRBJ1-1; D gene uncertain. The V gene lost 2 bases and the J gene lost 8 bases, with 12 bases spanning the gap. There are 13 residues in the CDR3. The CDR3 loop is CASSLLGGNEAFF. The CDR3 DNA sequence: TGTGCCAGCAGTTTATTGGGAGGGAACGAAGCTTTCTTT.

J is TRBJ2-5 and V is TRBV5-4; 8 bases are a match to TRBD2. This CDR3 has 15 residues. Germline V gene lookup returns CDR1 SGHNT and CDR2 YYREEE (reference sequence). After removal of 6 bases from V and 0 bases from J, the junction contained 7 bases not matched to a gene. The CDR3 bases are TGTGCCAGCACCCCTGCGGGAGGAAACCAAGAGACCCAGTACTTC. This sequence encodes CASTPAGGNQETQYF.

This clone appeared a single time. The rearrangement joins TRBV6-1 to TRBJ2-6, with D uncertain. The CDR3 contains 18 residues. Germline V gene sequence: CDR1 MNHNS, CDR2 SASEGT. Trimming removed 0 bases from V and 0 bases from J, with 12 bases in between. The CDR3 nucleotides are TGTGCCAGCAGTGAAGCTATATTGAGGTACTCTGGGGCCAACGTCCTGACTTTC. Residues: CASSEAILRYSGANVLTF.

The chain joins TRBV24-1 to TRBJ2-2, with 7 bases aligning to TRBD1. V lost 4 bases, J lost 4 bases, and 2 bases stayed unmatched. The CDR3 is made up of 14 amino acids. The V gene's germline CDR1 is KGHDR and CDR2 SFDVKD. The CDR3, as DNA: TGTGCCACCAGTGACAGGGGGACCACCGGGGAGCTGTTTTTT. It yields the protein CATSDRGTTGELFF.

A single count supports this clone. This same CDR3 is encoded by further DNA sequences in the sample. The J gene is TRBJ2-3, the V gene TRBV9; 9 bases line up with TRBD2. CDR3 length: 15 residues. The trim removed 2 bases at V and 3 bases at J, leaving 4 bases unmatched. Looked up from germline, CDR1 is SGDLS and CDR2 is YYNGEE. The CDR3 sequence: CASSVVAGDTDTQYF. The CDR3 DNA reads as TGTGCCAGCAGCGTGGTAGCGGGAGATACAGATACGCAGTATTTT. The full variable domain, rest sourced from reference TRBV9 and TRBJ2-3, is DSGVTQTPKHLITATGQRVTLRCSPRSGDLSVYWYQQSLDQGLQFLIQYYNGEERAKGNILERFSAQQFPDLHSELNLSSLELGDSALYFCASSVVAGDTDTQYFGPGTRLTVL.

Only one count was recorded for this clone. This rearrangement joins TRBV5-6 to TRBJ2-7; 12 positions match TRBD1. Germline V CDR1 and CDR2: SGHDT, YYEEEE. This CDR3 has 14 amino acids. V was pared by 4 bases and J by 6 bases, with 5 bases of the junction left unmatched. DNA of the CDR3: TGTGCCAGCAGCCGGGGACAGGGGGCGATCGAGCAGTACTTC. Protein product: CASSRGQGAIEQYF.

This chain links TRBV5-1 with TRBJ1-1; 12 bases match TRBD1. V lost 4 bases and J lost 5; bases outside the gene matches: 9. CDR3 size: 16 residues. In germline, CDR1 is SGHRS, CDR2 YFSETQ. The CDR3 sequence: CASSRGTGGAGTEAFF. In DNA, the CDR3 is TGCGCCAGCAGCCGAGGGACAGGGGGCGCGGGGACTGAAGCTTTCTTT.

The chain has TRBV9 and TRBJ2-3; perhaps TRBD2 as D (7 bases). Trimming stripped 2 bases from V and 3 bases from J, with 16 bases between. This CDR3 comprises 16 residues. Per the germline V gene, CDR1 is SGDLS and CDR2 is YYNGEE. CDR3 amino acids: CASSVPPRGLTDTQYF. The CDR3 nucleotides are TGTGCCAGCAGCGTTCCACCGCGGGGGCTTACAGATACGCAGTATTTT. The full variable domain, with the rest looked up from reference TRBV9 and TRBJ2-3, is DSGVTQTPKHLITATGQRVTLRCSPRSGDLSVYWYQQSLDQGLQFLIQYYNGEERAKGNILERFSAQQFPDLHSELNLSSLELGDSALYFCASSVPPRGLTDTQYFGPGTRLTVL.

This clone was seen a single time. The V gene is TRBV11-2, the J gene TRBJ1-5, with TRBD1 identical over 10 bases. Germline loops: CDR1 SGHAT, CDR2 FQNNGV. The CDR3 is 14 amino acids. J lost 6 bases, V lost 5 bases, and 4 bases had no gene match. The CDR3 loop is CASSQGQGSQPQHF. CDR3 DNA: TGTGCCAGCAGCCAGGGACAGGGGAGTCAGCCCCAGCATTTT.

This chain connects TRBV6-2 or TRBV6-3 to TRBJ2-2, with TRBD2 matching 12 bases. Germline CDR1 is MNHEY and CDR2 is SVGEGT. V was clipped by 3 bases and J by 1 base; unmatched bases: 9. The CDR3 is 19 amino acids. The CDR3: CASSYTDMGLAGNTGELFF. The CDR3 DNA reads as TGTGCCAGCAGTTATACAGACATGGGACTAGCGGGGAACACCGGGGAGCTGTTTTTT.

DNA of the CDR3: TGCGCCAGCAGCTTAGGACAGGGGGGTGAAAAACTGTTTTTT. As protein: CASSLGQGGEKLFF. V is TRBV5-1 and J is TRBJ1-4; 10 nucleotides agree with TRBD1. Trimming removed 2 bases from V and 7 bases from J; junction bases left unmatched: 2. CDR1 SGHRS and CDR2 YFSETQ come from the germline V gene. This CDR3 comprises 14 residues.

A few counts support this clone. V and J are TRBV12-3 or TRBV12-4 and TRBJ2-7; TRBD1 might be the D (6 bases). The CDR3 runs to 11 residues. The V gene lost 2 bases and the J gene lost 7 bases, with 6 bases spanning the gap. The CDR3 region is CASSLRGEQYF. In DNA form, the CDR3 reads TGTGCCAGCAGTTTAAGGGGGGAGCAGTACTTC.

The rearrangement uses TRBV3-1 (or the pseudogene TRBV3-2) and TRBJ2-7; TRBD1 might be the D (8 bases). V gave up 1 base and J gave up 13 bases, with 20 bases separating them. This CDR3 region has 14 residues. Germline CDR1 and CDR2: LGHDT and YNNKEL (reference sequence). This CDR3 is CASSQGLQGGTLYF. For the CDR3, the DNA is TGTGCCAGCAGCCAAGGCCTACAGGGGGGGACGCTCTACTTC.

This chain uses TRBV9 with TRBJ1-1, with TRBD1 identical over 8 bases. V lost 4 bases to trimming and J lost 1 base; unmatched junction nucleotides: 6. Germline V gives CDR1 SGDLS, CDR2 YYNGEE. CDR3 size: 15 residues. CDR3 bases: TGTGCCAGCAGCCCACAACAGGGGGAGAACACTGAAGCTTTCTTT. It encodes CASSPQQGENTEAFF.

The V call is TRBV5-6, the J call TRBJ2-7; D is possibly TRBD1 (5 bases). Trimming removed 0 bases at V and 0 bases at J, with 10 bases between. This CDR3 spans 15 amino acids. The germline V gene encodes CDR1 SGHDT and CDR2 YYEEEE. The CDR3 here is CASSLEGIGSYEQYF. The CDR3 nucleotides are TGTGCCAGCAGCTTGGAGGGGATTGGCTCCTACGAGCAGTACTTC.

The count of this clone is one. V usage is TRBV30 and J usage is TRBJ1-1, with 7 bases matching TRBD1. The CDR3 totals 11 residues. Germline V CDR1 and CDR2: GTSNPN, SVGIG (reference sequence). With 5 bases clipped from V and 11 bases from J, the junction kept 8 bases outside the gene matches. In nucleotides, the CDR3 is TGTGCCTGGGACAGGGAATTGGGTGCTTTCTTT. It codes for CAWDRELGAFF.

The rearrangement joins TRBV7-3 to TRBJ1-2; a weak D match, TRBD1 (5 bases). The germline gives CDR1 SGHTA, CDR2 FQGTGA. Trimming left V 3 bases short and J 2 bases short, with 7 bases between. The CDR3 consists of 13 residues. CDR3 sequence reads: CASSFDSNYGYTF. CDR3 DNA: TGTGCCAGCAGCTTCGACAGCAACTATGGCTACACCTTC.

The chain links TRBV19 to TRBJ1-4, with 7 bases lining up with TRBD1. This CDR3 is 13 amino acids long. CDR1 LNHDA and CDR2 SQIVND come from the germline V gene (reference sequence). With V trimmed by 6 bases and J by 7 bases, 5 bases remained unmatched. CDR3 amino acids: CASRGGRGEKLFF. The DNA of the CDR3 is TGTGCCAGTAGAGGGGGCCGGGGTGAAAAACTGTTTTTT.

CDR3 DNA sequence: TGTGCCAGCAGCTTGCCACCGGGATTCTACAATGAGCAGTTCTTC. As protein: CASSLPPGFYNEQFF. This chain connects TRBV5-5 to TRBJ2-1, with D possibly TRBD2 on 5 matching bases. With 1 base removed from V and 3 bases from J, the gap between germline ends came to 11 bases. The CDR3 is made up of 15 amino acids. Germline values: CDR1 SGHKS, CDR2 YYEKEE (reference sequence).

To note about this clone: The sample carries other DNA sequences with the same CDR3. The V call is TRBV30, the J call TRBJ1-1; no firm D call. Looked up from germline, CDR1 is GTSNPN and CDR2 is SVGIG (reference sequence). Trimming left V 0 bases short and J 4 bases short, with 6 bases between. The CDR3 is 12 residues long. This chain's CDR3 is CAWSVRGTEAFF. The CDR3 coding sequence is TGTGCCTGGAGTGTACGGGGCACTGAAGCTTTCTTT. Using reference TRBV30 and TRBJ1-1 for the parts outside the CDR3, the full variable domain is SQTIHQWPATLVQPVGSPLSLECTVEGTSNPNLYWYRQAAGRGLQLLFYSVGIGQISSEVPQNLSASRPQDRQFILSSKKLLLSDSGFYLCAWSVRGTEAFFGQGTRLTVV.

The V gene is TRBV12-5, the J gene TRBJ2-2; TRBD2 matches at 9 bases. V trimming: 5 bases; J trimming: 4 bases; junction bases outside the gene matches: 5. Germline lookup yields CDR1 LGHNT and CDR2 FRNRAP. There are 15 residues in the CDR3. CDR3 loop: CASGIAGVGTGELFF. In DNA, the CDR3 is TGTGCTAGTGGTATAGCGGGAGTAGGCACCGGGGAGCTGTTTTTT.